This T cell receptor (beta chain) was recovered during a study of control samples from healthy donors and cancer patients. V lost 6 bases to trimming and J lost 6 bases; unmatched junction nucleotides: 4. The CDR3 runs to 13 residues. The germline gives CDR1 SNHLY, CDR2 FYNNEI. Produced via immunoSEQ multiplex PCR; TCRdb's table is partial and in-frame only. The sample gives fewer than 200,000 clones, roughly 88% of which show up once; around 5% is in the top ten. The clonotype comes from a woman aged 25 to 39 in good health. Sequencing was carried out using blood. This chain links TRBV2 with TRBJ1-1; 10 bases map to TRBD1. CDR3 protein: CASRTGGAAEAFF. The CDR3 DNA reads TGTGCCAGCAGGACAGGGGGCGCGGCTGAAGCTTTCTTT.